The next 21 T cell receptor beta chains were all read from a single sample in a study of prognosis after radiotherapy for stage I lung cancer. Multiplex PCR, run in two rounds, amplified TCR beta CDR3 from genomic DNA. Each TRBV and TRBJ gene had its own primer in the first PCR round. TCRdb processed the multiplex PCR reads anew with MiXCR; each CDR3 protein has one entry. This sample has fewer than 30,000 distinct CDR3 sequences, with around 30% found just once. Specimen: PBMCs, collected before or after stereotactic body radiation therapy (not recorded which). The receptors originated from a donor aged 50 or older with non-small cell lung cancer.

For this clonotype: Mismatch with germline at one junction end may stem from a read error. Here the CDR3 DNA reads TGCAGTGCTAGAGATACTAGCGGGAGTACAGGTACGCAGTATTTT. Its protein product is CSARDTSGSTGTQYF. The chain recombines TRBV20-1 with TRBJ2-3; TRBD2 aligns across 11 bases. CDR1 and CDR2 from the germline V gene are DFQATT and SNEGSKA (reference sequence). This CDR3 is 15 amino acids long.

This clonotype was counted many times. DNA of the CDR3: TGTGCCAGCAGCTTGCAGCGGTACTTCAATGAGCAGTTCTTC. It specifies CASSLQRYFNEQFF. The chain employs TRBV13 and TRBJ2-1; possibly TRBD2 for D (5 bases). CDR3 length equals 14 residues. Germline CDR1 and CDR2: PRHDT and FYEKMQ (reference sequence). Between the trimmed V and J ends, which lost 3 bases and 6 bases, there was a span of 12 bases.

This clonotype was detected many times. The J gene is TRBJ1-1, the V gene TRBV5-1; D perhaps matches TRBD1 (5 bases). Per the germline V gene, CDR1 is SGHRS and CDR2 is YFSETQ. This CDR3 comprises 14 residues. Trimming pared 3 bases from V and 6 bases from J, leaving 15 bases between. In DNA, the CDR3 is TGCGCCAGCAGCTGGAATCCAGGGTTGGCTGAAGCTTTCTTT. This codes for CASSWNPGLAEAFF.

This clonotype has a handful of counts. This could be a read error, since a much larger clone is one nucleotide away. The chain combines TRBV6-5 with TRBJ1-1, with D possibly being TRBD1 (5 bases). CDR3 length: 14 residues. The germline V gene has CDR1 MNHEY and CDR2 SVGAGI. CDR3 bases: TGTGACAGCAGTTACCGGACGGAGGGGACTGAAGCTTTCTTT. Amino acids: CDSSYRTEGTEAFF.

This clonotype occurred many times. Written as DNA, the CDR3 is TGCAGCGTTGGACAGGGGAGGAATTCACCCCTCCACTTT. This codes for CSVGQGRNSPLHF. The gene calls are TRBV29-1 and TRBJ1-6; 8 positions match TRBD1. The CDR3 extends over 13 amino acids. Germline values: CDR1 SQVTM, CDR2 ANQGSEA. Trimming removed 4 bases from V and 7 bases from J; junction bases left unmatched: 3.

This clonotype was seen ten or more times. This sequence joins TRBV28 and TRBJ2-1; weak D call: TRBD2 (5 bases). V gave up 6 bases and J gave up 0 bases, with 15 bases separating them. CDR3 length equals 16 residues. Germline V gene sequence: CDR1 MDHEN, CDR2 SYDVKM. The CDR3 sequence is CASRPRRTSSYNEQFF. CDR3 nucleotides: TGTGCCAGCAGACCCCGGAGGACCAGCTCCTACAATGAGCAGTTCTTC.

This clonotype was seen repeatedly, ten times or more. The chain joins TRBV6-5 to TRBJ1-6; tentative D call: TRBD1 (5 bases). The germline gives CDR1 MNHEY, CDR2 SVGAGI. The CDR3 has 15 amino acids. Between the trimmed V and J ends, which lost 4 bases and 7 bases, there was a span of 14 bases. The CDR3 DNA reads TGTGCCAGCAGTTCGGGACTCGGAGGGAATTCACCCCTCCACTTT. Its translation: CASSSGLGGNSPLHF.

The J gene is TRBJ1-2, the V gene TRBV28, with D unresolved. V gave up 2 bases and J gave up 8 bases, with 15 bases separating them. Germline V gives CDR1 MDHEN, CDR2 SYDVKM. This CDR3 has 14 amino acids. The CDR3 region has the DNA TGTGCCAGCAGTTTAGTGCGGTCCATTGTAGGCTACACCTTC. It translates to CASSLVRSIVGYTF.

This clonotype has at least ten counts. The genes are TRBV12-3 or TRBV12-4 and TRBJ2-5; 15 nucleotides line up with TRBD2. The CDR3 loop spans 19 amino acids. Unmatched junction bases numbered 11, after V lost 5 bases and J lost 1 base. Written as DNA, the CDR3 is TGTGCCAGCAGTGATGACACCGGGACTAGCGGGGGGCCCCAAGAGACCCAGTACTTC. This gives the protein CASSDDTGTSGGPQETQYF.

This clonotype has ten or more counts. The chain employs TRBV5-1 and TRBJ2-7; TRBD1 matches 10 bases. V trimming: 4 bases; J trimming: 5 bases; junction bases outside the gene matches: 3. CDR1 is SGHRS and CDR2 is YFSETQ in the germline V gene. The CDR3 runs 13 residues. The CDR3: CASSGGTGDEQYF. CDR3 in DNA: TGCGCCAGCAGCGGTGGGACAGGGGACGAGCAGTACTTC.

Note on this clonotype: One base away lies a much larger clone, so this may be a sequencing read error. The chain uses TRBV5-6 and TRBJ2-3, with D tentatively TRBD2 (6 bases). This CDR3 is built from 15 residues. CDR1 and CDR2 (germline): SGHDT, YYEEEE. CDR3 sequence: CAISLAIGSAPTQYF. The CDR3 DNA reads as TGTGCCATCAGCTTAGCCATCGGGAGTGCCCCCACGCAGTATTTT.

Comments on this clonotype: A single base separates this from a much larger clone, so it may be a read error. CDR3 residues: CASSAQGWGNTEAFF. DNA for the CDR3: TGTGCCAGCAGCGCCCAGGGCTGGGGTAACACTGAAGCTTTCTTT. The chain couples TRBV12-3 or TRBV12-4 to TRBJ1-1; tentatively, D is TRBD1 (5 bases). The CDR3 covers 15 residues. Trimming stripped 6 bases from V and 2 bases from J, with 16 bases between.

About this clonotype: A much more abundant neighbour one base away suggests this may be a read error. The V gene is TRBV27, the J gene TRBJ2-3; 12 bases map to TRBD2. The CDR3 covers 18 residues. In germline, CDR1 is MNHEY, CDR2 SMNVEV (reference sequence). This CDR3 reads CASSPSRTSGIGTDTLYF. CDR3 coding DNA: TGTGCCAGCAGCCCCTCCCGGACTAGCGGGATCGGCACAGATACGCTGTATTTT.

This clonotype was picked up many times. V gene TRBV5-8 combines with J gene TRBJ1-5; TRBD1 matches 11 bases. The V segment lost 4 bases and the J segment 7 bases; nucleotides outside the gene matches: 7. Germline values: CDR1 SGHTS, CDR2 YDEGEE. The CDR3 runs to 15 residues. The CDR3 DNA reads as TGTGCCAGCAGCGAAGGACAGGGGGCATGGCAGCCCCAGCATTTT. Protein sequence: CASSEGQGAWQPQHF. Complete variable domain (other parts from reference TRBV5-8 and TRBJ1-5): EAGVTQSPTHLIKTRGQQATLRCSPISGHTSVYWYQQALGLGLQFLLWYDEGEERNRGNFPPRFSGRQFPNYSSELNVNALELEDSALYLCASSEGQGAWQPQHFGDGTRLSIL.

In its sample, this clonotype was seen many times. V usage is TRBV5-4 and J usage is TRBJ1-2, with 7 bases matching TRBD1. Germline V gene data show CDR1 as SGHNT and CDR2 as YYREEE (reference sequence). The ends lost 6 bases at V and 0 bases at J; junction bases unmatched: 2. The CDR3 consists of 13 residues. CDR3 in amino acids: CASTGQANYGYTF. The CDR3 DNA follows: TGTGCCAGCACCGGACAGGCTAACTATGGCTACACCTTC. Drawing the rest from reference TRBV5-4 and TRBJ1-2, the complete variable domain is ETGVTQSPTHLIKTRGQQVTLRCSSQSGHNTVSWYQQALGQGPQFIFQYYREEENGRGNFPPRFSGLQFPNYSSELNVNALELDDSALYLCASTGQANYGYTFGSGTRLTVV.

This clonotype came up many times. The chain carries TRBV19 and TRBJ2-7; 8 bases align to TRBD2. J lost 6 bases, V lost 3 bases, and 4 bases had no gene match. The germline CDR1 and CDR2 sequences are LNHDA and SQIVND (reference sequence). This CDR3 has 13 amino acids. Here the CDR3 DNA reads TGTGCCAGTAGTATTAGTGGGACTAGCGAGCAGTACTTC. As protein: CASSISGTSEQYF.

This clonotype was counted ten times or more. The chain carries TRBV2 and TRBJ2-7, with D perhaps matching TRBD2 (5 bases). The CDR3 has 10 residues. Germline V lookup: CDR1 SNHLY, CDR2 FYNNEI. Between the trimmed V and J ends, which lost 7 bases and 6 bases, there was a span of 7 bases. CDR3 residues: CASMEAEQYF. The CDR3 nucleotides read TGTGCCAGCATGGAGGCCGAGCAGTACTTC. Combining the CDR3 with reference TRBV2 and TRBJ2-7 gives the whole variable domain EPEVTQTPSHQVTQMGQEVILRCVPISNHLYFYWYRQILGQKVEFLVSFYNNEISEKSEIFDDQFSVERPDGSNFTLKIRSTKLEDSAMYFCASMEAEQYFGPGTRLTVT.

This clonotype was seen many times. The rearrangement links TRBV6-5 to TRBJ1-1; the D is unclear. CDR1 is MNHEY and CDR2 is SVGAGI in the germline V gene. V was trimmed by 2 bases and J by 3 bases, leaving 13 bases between them. The CDR3 runs to 15 residues. The CDR3 sequence: CASSYPPAGDTEAFF. The CDR3 DNA sequence: TGTGCCAGCAGTTACCCGCCGGCCGGGGACACTGAAGCTTTCTTT.

This clonotype was detected ten times or more. At one end, the junction sequence differs from germline, possibly due to a read error. The V gene is TRBV7-9, the J gene TRBJ1-5, with 7 nucleotides matching TRBD1. Germline V gene sequence: CDR1 SEHNR, CDR2 FQNEAQ (reference sequence). The CDR3 is 14 residues long. This CDR3 is CANSRGQANQPQHF. CDR3 coding DNA: TGTGCCAACAGCCGCGGACAGGCGAATCAGCCCCAGCATTTT. The complete variable domain, with remaining parts taken from reference TRBV7-9 and TRBJ1-5, reads DTGVSQNPRHKITKRGQNVTFRCDPISEHNRLYWYRQTLGQGPEFLTYFQNEAQLEKSRLLSDRFSAERPKGSFSTLEIQRTEQGDSAMYLCANSRGQANQPQHFGDGTRLSIL.

This clonotype was detected many times. This rearrangement joins TRBV20-1 to TRBJ2-2, with D possibly matching TRBD1 (5 bases). The germline gives CDR1 DFQATT, CDR2 SNEGSKA (reference sequence). This CDR3 has 16 residues. Trimming took off 0 bases at V and 1 base at J, with 12 bases between the two ends. CDR3: CSARDQLGRNTGELFF. Here the CDR3 DNA reads TGCAGTGCTAGAGATCAGCTGGGGCGGAACACCGGGGAGCTGTTTTTT.

Comments on this clonotype: A clone one base away is much larger, so this may be a read error. The chain is built from TRBV4-1 and TRBJ2-1; D possibly corresponds to TRBD2 (6 bases). With 1 base removed from V and 3 bases from J, the gap between germline ends came to 10 bases. The CDR3 covers 15 residues. Looked up from germline, CDR1 is MGHRA and CDR2 is YSYEKL. The CDR3 loop reads CASSQGVDYYNEQFF. The CDR3 DNA reads TGCGCCAGCAGCCAAGGGGTGGACTACTACAATGAGCAGTTCTTC.